This is a list of T cell receptor beta chains from one sample in a study of cytomegalovirus exposure and HLA in healthy donors. TCRdb's table, derived via immunoSEQ multiplex PCR, lists solely in-frame clones and lacks some. Here the sample spans 150,000 or so clones, around 72% being singletons. Sequencing used PBMCs. These TCRs come from a female donor in good health and CMV-seronegative. CDR3s include the opening cysteine and the closing phenylalanine or tryptophan. The order of the fields is CDR3 protein, CDR3 DNA, clone size, V gene, J gene, D gene. A D gene is named only where the DNA matches it firmly. Not all rows give a size; the values are once, few, many and, for expanded clones, a class.

cdr3_aa: CASSFRGRGTEAFF
cdr3_nt: TGTGCCAGCAGCTTCAGGGGGCGCGGCACTGAAGCTTTCTTT
clone_size: NA
v_call: TRBV7-2
j_call: TRBJ1-1
d_call: TRBD1

cdr3_aa: CASSSGLAFYNEQFF
cdr3_nt: TGTGCCAGCAGCTCCGGACTAGCGTTTTACAATGAGCAGTTCTTC
clone_size: NA
v_call: TRBV21-1
j_call: TRBJ2-1
d_call: NA

cdr3_aa: CASSLTREETQYF
cdr3_nt: TGTGCCAGCAGCTTAACTAGGGAGGAGACCCAGTACTTC
clone_size: NA
v_call: TRBV7-2
j_call: TRBJ2-5
d_call: NA

cdr3_aa: CASSPRKRQHSNQPQHF
cdr3_nt: TGTGCCAGTAGTCCCCGGAAGAGACAGCATAGCAATCAGCCCCAGCATTTT
clone_size: few
v_call: TRBV19
j_call: TRBJ1-5
d_call: NA

cdr3_aa: CASGSTGGGWTDTQYF
cdr3_nt: TGTGCCAGCGGGTCAACAGGGGGTGGATGGACAGATACGCAGTATTTT
clone_size: NA
v_call: TRBV2
j_call: TRBJ2-3
d_call: TRBD1

cdr3_aa: CASSRSGQGINEKLFF
cdr3_nt: TGCGCCAGCAGCCGCTCCGGACAGGGTATTAATGAAAAACTGTTTTTT
clone_size: NA
v_call: TRBV5-1
j_call: TRBJ1-4
d_call: TRBD1

cdr3_aa: CASSLGGGRLDYEQYF
cdr3_nt: TGTGCCAGCAGCTTAGGAGGGGGCCGACTAGACTACGAGCAGTACTTC
clone_size: NA
v_call: TRBV11-2
j_call: TRBJ2-7
d_call: NA

cdr3_aa: CAWSRAGGRHNEQFF
cdr3_nt: TGTGCCTGGAGTCGGGCGGGGGGCCGACACAATGAGCAGTTCTTC
clone_size: NA
v_call: TRBV30
j_call: TRBJ2-1
d_call: TRBD2

cdr3_aa: CASNRVVDTEAFF
cdr3_nt: TGTGCCAGCAACAGGGTCGTGGACACTGAAGCTTTCTTT
clone_size: NA
v_call: TRBV2
j_call: TRBJ1-1
d_call: NA

cdr3_aa: CASSPTGTVYGYTF
cdr3_nt: TGTGCCAGCAGCCCGACCGGGACAGTCTATGGCTACACCTTC
clone_size: NA
v_call: TRBV7-9
j_call: TRBJ1-2
d_call: TRBD1

cdr3_aa: CASKRDTYSGNTIYF
cdr3_nt: TGTGCCAGTAAAAGGGACACTTACTCTGGAAACACCATATATTTT
clone_size: few
v_call: TRBV2
j_call: TRBJ1-3
d_call: NA

cdr3_aa: CASSPGTGRDTQYF
cdr3_nt: TGTGCCAGTAGTCCCGGGACTGGGAGAGATACGCAGTATTTT
clone_size: NA
v_call: TRBV19
j_call: TRBJ2-3
d_call: NA

cdr3_aa: CASSSTGTGGSHGYTF
cdr3_nt: TGTGCCAGCAGTTCCACAGGGACAGGGGGCTCCCATGGCTACACCTTC
clone_size: NA
v_call: TRBV6-5
j_call: TRBJ1-2
d_call: TRBD1

cdr3_aa: CASSRKQGDGYTF
cdr3_nt: TGTGCCAGCAGCCGGAAACAGGGGGATGGCTACACCTTC
clone_size: NA
v_call: TRBV14
j_call: TRBJ1-2
d_call: TRBD1

cdr3_aa: CAWSVQGGLGTQYF
cdr3_nt: TGTGCCTGGAGTGTACAGGGAGGGTTGGGGACCCAGTACTTC
clone_size: once
v_call: TRBV30
j_call: TRBJ2-5
d_call: NA

cdr3_aa: CASSQSPGQTTNEQFF
cdr3_nt: TGTGCCAGCAGCCAGTCACCGGGACAGACTACAAATGAGCAGTTCTTC
clone_size: NA
v_call: TRBV4-2
j_call: TRBJ2-1
d_call: TRBD1

cdr3_aa: CASSSGQIPYGYTF
cdr3_nt: TGTGCCAGCAGTTCAGGACAGATCCCCTATGGCTACACCTTC
clone_size: once
v_call: TRBV28
j_call: TRBJ1-2
d_call: NA

cdr3_aa: CSVVSRSNYNEQFF
cdr3_nt: TGCAGCGTTGTTTCGAGATCAAACTACAATGAGCAGTTCTTC
clone_size: NA
v_call: TRBV29-1
j_call: TRBJ2-1
d_call: NA

cdr3_aa: CASSAVGLAGPNQFF
cdr3_nt: TGTGCCAGCAGTGCAGTGGGGCTAGCGGGGCCAAACCAGTTCTTC
clone_size: few
v_call: TRBV2
j_call: TRBJ2-1
d_call: TRBD2

cdr3_aa: CASSQVHGVPNYGYTF
cdr3_nt: TGCGCCAGCAGCCAAGTCCACGGGGTTCCGAACTATGGCTACACCTTC
clone_size: NA
v_call: TRBV4-1
j_call: TRBJ1-2
d_call: NA

cdr3_aa: CASSLGSGYTF
cdr3_nt: TGTGCCAGCAGCTTAGGTAGCGGCTACACCTTC
clone_size: NA
v_call: TRBV7-9
j_call: TRBJ1-2
d_call: NA

cdr3_aa: CASGRGGASSYNEQFF
cdr3_nt: TGTGCCAGCGGACGGGGGGGTGCCAGCTCCTACAATGAGCAGTTCTTC
clone_size: NA
v_call: TRBV27
j_call: TRBJ2-1
d_call: TRBD2

cdr3_aa: CASSYSGMGQPQHF
cdr3_nt: TGTGCCAGCAGTTATTCGGGAATGGGTCAGCCCCAGCATTTT
clone_size: NA
v_call: TRBV5-5
j_call: TRBJ1-5
d_call: NA

cdr3_aa: CASSYKQGYNEQFF
cdr3_nt: TGTGCCAGCAGTTACAAACAGGGTTACAATGAGCAGTTCTTC
clone_size: NA
v_call: TRBV6-6
j_call: TRBJ2-1
d_call: NA

cdr3_aa: CASSIWQVNEKLFF
cdr3_nt: TGTGCCAGTAGTATTTGGCAGGTTAATGAAAAACTGTTTTTT
clone_size: few
v_call: TRBV19
j_call: TRBJ1-4
d_call: NA

cdr3_aa: CASSSTGSRQETQYF
cdr3_nt: TGTGCCAGCAGTTCCACCGGGAGCCGGCAAGAGACCCAGTACTTC
clone_size: NA
v_call: TRBV6-5
j_call: TRBJ2-5
d_call: NA

cdr3_aa: CASSQVGDGGSYEQYF
cdr3_nt: TGCGCCAGCAGCCAAGTCGGGGACGGGGGATCCTACGAGCAGTACTTC
clone_size: NA
v_call: TRBV4-1
j_call: TRBJ2-7
d_call: NA

cdr3_aa: CASSSLAGPPGEQYF
cdr3_nt: TGTGCCAGCAGTTCCCTAGCGGGGCCGCCGGGCGAGCAGTACTTC
clone_size: NA
v_call: TRBV6-6
j_call: TRBJ2-7
d_call: TRBD2

cdr3_aa: CASSLGLLADTQYF
cdr3_nt: TGTGCCAGCAGTTTAGGGCTGCTTGCAGATACGCAGTATTTT
clone_size: NA
v_call: TRBV27
j_call: TRBJ2-3
d_call: NA

cdr3_aa: CASSNGQRAFF
cdr3_nt: TGTGCCAGCAGCAACGGACAGCGGGCTTTCTTT
clone_size: NA
v_call: TRBV6-5
j_call: TRBJ1-1
d_call: NA

cdr3_aa: CASSPYHEGNTEAFF
cdr3_nt: TGTGCCAGCAGCCCCTACCATGAGGGGAACACTGAAGCTTTCTTT
clone_size: NA
v_call: TRBV9
j_call: TRBJ1-1
d_call: NA

cdr3_aa: CASSLSIVKYEQYF
cdr3_nt: TGTGCCAGCAGTTTAAGTATAGTGAAGTACGAGCAGTACTTC
clone_size: NA
v_call: TRBV28
j_call: TRBJ2-7
d_call: NA

cdr3_aa: CASSQDVTPGTYEQYF
cdr3_nt: TGCGCCAGCAGCCAAGATGTGACGCCGGGGACCTACGAGCAGTACTTC
clone_size: NA
v_call: TRBV4-3
j_call: TRBJ2-7
d_call: NA

cdr3_aa: CASSRTGRGQRLFF
cdr3_nt: TGTGCCAGCAGCCGGACAGGGCGGGGGCAAAGACTGTTTTTT
clone_size: NA
v_call: TRBV7-2
j_call: TRBJ1-4
d_call: TRBD1

cdr3_aa: CASSPGGGAYEQYF
cdr3_nt: TGTGCCAGCAGCCCGGGGGGCGGGGCCTACGAGCAGTACTTC
clone_size: NA
v_call: TRBV7-3
j_call: TRBJ2-7
d_call: NA

cdr3_aa: CASSLAGDPVYGYTF
cdr3_nt: TGTGCCAGCAGTTTAGCCGGAGACCCCGTCTATGGCTACACCTTC
clone_size: NA
v_call: TRBV27
j_call: TRBJ1-2
d_call: NA

cdr3_aa: CASSSGQGLAGGPFGQYF
cdr3_nt: TGCGCCAGCAGCTCCGGACAGGGACTAGCGGGAGGGCCCTTCGGGCAGTACTTC
clone_size: NA
v_call: TRBV5-1
j_call: TRBJ2-7
d_call: TRBD2

cdr3_aa: CASSELGGLFF
cdr3_nt: TGTGCCAGCAGTGAACTCGGTGGGCTGTTTTTT
clone_size: NA
v_call: TRBV6-1
j_call: TRBJ2-2
d_call: NA